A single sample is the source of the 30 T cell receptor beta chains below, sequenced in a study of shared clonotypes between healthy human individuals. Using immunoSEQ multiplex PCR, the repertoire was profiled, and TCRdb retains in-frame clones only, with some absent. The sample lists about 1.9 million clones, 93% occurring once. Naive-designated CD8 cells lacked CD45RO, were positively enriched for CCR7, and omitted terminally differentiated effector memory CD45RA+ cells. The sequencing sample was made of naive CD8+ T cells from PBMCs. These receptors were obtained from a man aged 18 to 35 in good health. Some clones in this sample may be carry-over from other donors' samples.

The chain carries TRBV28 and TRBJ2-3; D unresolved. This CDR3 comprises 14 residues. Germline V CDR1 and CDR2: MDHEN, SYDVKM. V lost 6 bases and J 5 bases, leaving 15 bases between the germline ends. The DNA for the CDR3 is TGTGCCAGCAGCTTAGAGCGTTCTGGAGATACGCAGTATTTT. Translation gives CASSLERSGDTQYF.

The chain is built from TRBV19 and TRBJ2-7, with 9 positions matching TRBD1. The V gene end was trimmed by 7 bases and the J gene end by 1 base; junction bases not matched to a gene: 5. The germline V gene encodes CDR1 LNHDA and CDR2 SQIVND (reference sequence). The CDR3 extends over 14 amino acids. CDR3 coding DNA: TGTGCCAGTAAGGACAGGGGAGGGTCCTACGAGCAGTACTTC. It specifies CASKDRGGSYEQYF.

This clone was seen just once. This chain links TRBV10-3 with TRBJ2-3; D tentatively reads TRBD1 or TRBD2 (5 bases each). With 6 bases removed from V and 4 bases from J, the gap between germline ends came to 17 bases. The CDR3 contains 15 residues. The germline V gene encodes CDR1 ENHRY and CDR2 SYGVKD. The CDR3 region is CAIRGTEAGPDTQYF. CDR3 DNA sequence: TGTGCCATCAGGGGGACGGAGGCGGGCCCAGATACGCAGTATTTT.

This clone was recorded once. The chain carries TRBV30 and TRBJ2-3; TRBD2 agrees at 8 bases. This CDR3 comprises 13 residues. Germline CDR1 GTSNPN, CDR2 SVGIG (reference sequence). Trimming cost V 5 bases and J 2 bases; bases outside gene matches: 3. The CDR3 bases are TGTGCCTGGTCCGGGAGGGCCACAGATACGCAGTATTTT. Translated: CAWSGRATDTQYF.

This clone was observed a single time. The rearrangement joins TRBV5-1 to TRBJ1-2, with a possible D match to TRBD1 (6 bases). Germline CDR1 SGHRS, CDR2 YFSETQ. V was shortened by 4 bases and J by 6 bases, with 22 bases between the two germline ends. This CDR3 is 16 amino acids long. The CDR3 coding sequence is TGCGCCAGCAGCCCCGAGGGGTGGGGGGCGAACCATGGCTACACCTTC. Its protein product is CASSPEGWGANHGYTF.

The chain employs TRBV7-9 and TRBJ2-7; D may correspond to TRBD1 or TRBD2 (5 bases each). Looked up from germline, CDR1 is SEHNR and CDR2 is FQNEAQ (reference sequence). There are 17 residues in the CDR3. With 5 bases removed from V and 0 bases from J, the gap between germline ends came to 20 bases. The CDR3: CASSPPSRDPGSYEQYF. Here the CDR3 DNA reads TGTGCCAGCAGCCCACCGAGCAGGGACCCCGGCTCCTACGAGCAGTACTTC.

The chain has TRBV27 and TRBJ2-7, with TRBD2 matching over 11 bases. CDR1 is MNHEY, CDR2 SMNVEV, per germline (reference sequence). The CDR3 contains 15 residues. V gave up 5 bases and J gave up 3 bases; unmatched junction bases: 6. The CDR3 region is CASSTRLAGHYEQYF. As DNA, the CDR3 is TGTGCCAGCAGTACCCGACTAGCGGGACACTACGAGCAGTACTTC.

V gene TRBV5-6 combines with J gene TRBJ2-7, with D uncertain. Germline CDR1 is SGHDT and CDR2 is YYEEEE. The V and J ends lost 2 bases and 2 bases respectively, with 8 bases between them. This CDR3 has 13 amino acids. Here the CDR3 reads CASSFWNPYEQYF. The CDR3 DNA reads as TGTGCCAGCAGCTTCTGGAACCCCTACGAGCAGTACTTC.

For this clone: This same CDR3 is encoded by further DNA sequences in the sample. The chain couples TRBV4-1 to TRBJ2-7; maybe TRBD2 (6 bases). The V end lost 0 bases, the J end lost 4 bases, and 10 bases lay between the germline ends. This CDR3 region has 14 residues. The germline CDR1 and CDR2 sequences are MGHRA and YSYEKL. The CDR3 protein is CASSQEEGLYEQYF. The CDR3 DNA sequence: TGCGCCAGCAGCCAAGAGGAGGGACTTTACGAGCAGTACTTC.

This CDR3 is CASSLGGGLLYEQYF. The CDR3 DNA follows: TGTGCCAGCAGCTTAGGAGGGGGCCTCCTCTACGAGCAGTACTTC. V usage is TRBV11-2 and J usage is TRBJ2-7; 7 nucleotides agree with TRBD1. Germline V gene lookup returns CDR1 SGHAT and CDR2 FQNNGV. The CDR3 is made up of 15 amino acids. Trimming at V came to 1 base and at J to 3 bases, leaving 6 bases not matched to a gene.

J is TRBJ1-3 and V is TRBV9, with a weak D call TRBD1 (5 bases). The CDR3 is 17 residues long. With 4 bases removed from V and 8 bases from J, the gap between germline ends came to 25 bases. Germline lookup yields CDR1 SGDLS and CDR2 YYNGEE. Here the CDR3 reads CASSPWTMVGPEDTIYF. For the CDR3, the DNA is TGTGCCAGCAGCCCCTGGACCATGGTGGGGCCGGAGGACACCATATATTTT.

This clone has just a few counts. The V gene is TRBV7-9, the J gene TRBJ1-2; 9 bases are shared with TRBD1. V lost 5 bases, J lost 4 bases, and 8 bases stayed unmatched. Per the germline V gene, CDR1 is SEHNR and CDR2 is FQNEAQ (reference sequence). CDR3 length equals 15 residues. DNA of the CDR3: TGTGCCAGCAGCAACACGGACAGGGGATCCTATGGCTACACCTTC. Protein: CASSNTDRGSYGYTF.

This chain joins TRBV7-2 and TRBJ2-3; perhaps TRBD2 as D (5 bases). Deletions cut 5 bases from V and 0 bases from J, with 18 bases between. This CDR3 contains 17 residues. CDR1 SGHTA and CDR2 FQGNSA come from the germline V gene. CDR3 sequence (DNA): TGTGCCAGCAGCCAACGAACTTTAGCGACTAGCACAGATACGCAGTATTTT. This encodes CASSQRTLATSTDTQYF.

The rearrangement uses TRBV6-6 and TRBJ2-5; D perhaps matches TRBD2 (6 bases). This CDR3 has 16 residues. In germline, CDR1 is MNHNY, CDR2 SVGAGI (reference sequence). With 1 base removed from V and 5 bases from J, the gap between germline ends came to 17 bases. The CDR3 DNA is TGTGCCAGCAGTTACTATGCAGGCGGTCGGGGGGAGACCCAGTACTTC. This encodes CASSYYAGGRGETQYF.

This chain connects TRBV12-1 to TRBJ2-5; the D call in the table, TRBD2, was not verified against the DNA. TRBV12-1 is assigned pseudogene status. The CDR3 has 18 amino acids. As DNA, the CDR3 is TGTGCCAGCAGCTTTCGGAAGCGGCGGGGGCGGAACCAAGAGACCCAGTACTTC. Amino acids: CASSFRKRRGRNQETQYF.

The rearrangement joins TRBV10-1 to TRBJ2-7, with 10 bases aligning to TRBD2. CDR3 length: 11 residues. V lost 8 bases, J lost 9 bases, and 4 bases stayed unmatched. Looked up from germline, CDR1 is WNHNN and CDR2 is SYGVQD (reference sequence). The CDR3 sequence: CASGAGGPQYF. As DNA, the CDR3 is TGCGCCAGCGGAGCGGGAGGGCCGCAGTACTTC.

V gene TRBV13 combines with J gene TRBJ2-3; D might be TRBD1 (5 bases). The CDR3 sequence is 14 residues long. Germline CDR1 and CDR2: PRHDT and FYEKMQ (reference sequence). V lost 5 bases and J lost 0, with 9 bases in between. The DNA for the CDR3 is TGTGCCAGCAGCGGACATTCAAGCACAGATACGCAGTATTTT. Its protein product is CASSGHSSTDTQYF.

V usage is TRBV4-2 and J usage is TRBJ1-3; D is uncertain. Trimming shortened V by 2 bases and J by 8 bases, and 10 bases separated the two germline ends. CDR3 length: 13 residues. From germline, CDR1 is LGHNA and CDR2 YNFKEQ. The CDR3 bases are TGTGCCAGCAGCCAATACGACGGGGACACCATATATTTT. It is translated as CASSQYDGDTIYF.

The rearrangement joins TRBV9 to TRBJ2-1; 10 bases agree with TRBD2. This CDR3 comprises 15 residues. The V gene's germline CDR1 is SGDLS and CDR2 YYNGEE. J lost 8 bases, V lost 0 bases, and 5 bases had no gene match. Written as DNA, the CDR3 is TGTGCCAGCAGCGTAGAGAGCGGGAGGGCCCATGAGCAGTTCTTC. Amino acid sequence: CASSVESGRAHEQFF.

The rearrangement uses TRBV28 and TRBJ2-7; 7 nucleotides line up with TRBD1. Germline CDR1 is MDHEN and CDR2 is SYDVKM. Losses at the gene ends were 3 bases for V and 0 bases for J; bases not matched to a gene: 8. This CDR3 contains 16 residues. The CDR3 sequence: CASSFHPGQPSYEQYF. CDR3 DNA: TGTGCCAGCAGTTTTCATCCGGGACAGCCCTCCTACGAGCAGTACTTC.

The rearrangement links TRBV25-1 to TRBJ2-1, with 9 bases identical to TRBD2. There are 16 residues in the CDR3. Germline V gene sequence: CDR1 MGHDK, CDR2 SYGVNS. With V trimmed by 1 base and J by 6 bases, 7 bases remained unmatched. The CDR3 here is CASSESFGGRGNEQFF. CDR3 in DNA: TGTGCCAGCAGTGAATCCTTCGGCGGGAGGGGCAATGAGCAGTTCTTC.

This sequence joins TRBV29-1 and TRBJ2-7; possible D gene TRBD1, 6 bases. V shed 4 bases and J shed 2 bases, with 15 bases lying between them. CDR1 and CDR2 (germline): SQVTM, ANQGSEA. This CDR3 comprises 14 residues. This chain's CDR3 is CSVGPGHSPYEQYF. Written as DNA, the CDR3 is TGCAGCGTTGGACCGGGACATTCCCCCTACGAGCAGTACTTC.

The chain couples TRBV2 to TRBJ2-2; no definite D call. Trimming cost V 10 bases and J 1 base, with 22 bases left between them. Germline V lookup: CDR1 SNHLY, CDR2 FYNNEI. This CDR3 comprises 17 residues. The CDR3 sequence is CAILVWSVPLNTGELFF. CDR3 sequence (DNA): TGTGCCATCCTAGTATGGTCGGTCCCCTTGAACACCGGGGAGCTGTTTTTT.

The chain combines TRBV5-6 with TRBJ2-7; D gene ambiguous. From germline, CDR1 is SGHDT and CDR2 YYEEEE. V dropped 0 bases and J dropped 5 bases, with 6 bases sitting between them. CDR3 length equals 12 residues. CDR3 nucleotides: TGTGCCAGCAGCTTGGCCGAGGACGAGCAGTACTTC. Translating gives CASSLAEDEQYF.

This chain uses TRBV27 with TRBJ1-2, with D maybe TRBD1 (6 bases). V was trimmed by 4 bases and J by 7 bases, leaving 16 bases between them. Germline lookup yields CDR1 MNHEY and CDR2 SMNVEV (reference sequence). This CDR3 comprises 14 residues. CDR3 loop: CASSSVPSRGGYTF. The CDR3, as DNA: TGTGCCAGCAGTTCAGTACCAAGCAGGGGTGGCTACACCTTC.

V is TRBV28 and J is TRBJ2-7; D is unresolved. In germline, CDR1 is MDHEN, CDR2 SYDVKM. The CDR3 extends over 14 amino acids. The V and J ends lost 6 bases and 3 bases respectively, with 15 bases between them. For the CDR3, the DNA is TGTGCCAGCAGAAGTCTAAGGCTATTCTACGAGCAGTACTTC. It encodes CASRSLRLFYEQYF.

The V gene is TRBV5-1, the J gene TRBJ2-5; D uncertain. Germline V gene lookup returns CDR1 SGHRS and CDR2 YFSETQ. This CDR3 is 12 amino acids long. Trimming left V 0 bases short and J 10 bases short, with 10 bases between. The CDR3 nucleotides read TGCGCCAGCAGCTTGGTTCCCCGAGACCAGTACTTC. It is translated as CASSLVPRDQYF. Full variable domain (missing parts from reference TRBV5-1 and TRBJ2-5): KAGVTQTPRYLIKTRGQQVTLSCSPISGHRSVSWYQQTPGQGLQFLFEYFSETQRNKGNFPGRFSGRQFSNSRSEMNVSTLELGDSALYLCASSLVPRDQYFGPGTRLLVL.

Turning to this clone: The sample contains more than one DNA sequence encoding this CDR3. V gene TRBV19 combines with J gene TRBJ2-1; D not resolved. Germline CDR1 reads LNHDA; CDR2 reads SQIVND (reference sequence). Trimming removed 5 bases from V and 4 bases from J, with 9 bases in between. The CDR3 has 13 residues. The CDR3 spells CASSPRSYNEQFF. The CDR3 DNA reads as TGTGCCAGTAGTCCCCGATCTTACAATGAGCAGTTCTTC.

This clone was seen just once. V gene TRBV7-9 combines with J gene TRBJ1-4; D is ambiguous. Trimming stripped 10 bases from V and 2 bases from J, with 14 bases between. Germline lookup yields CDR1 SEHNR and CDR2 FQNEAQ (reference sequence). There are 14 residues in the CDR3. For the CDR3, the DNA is TGTGCCATTCCCCACGGGCAGACTAATGAAAAACTGTTTTTT. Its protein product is CAIPHGQTNEKLFF.

DNA for the CDR3: TGTGCCAGCAGTTTATGGGCGGGAGTACCCGACGAGCAGTACTTC. This sequence encodes CASSLWAGVPDEQYF. The chain uses TRBV27 and TRBJ2-7; 7 nucleotides align to TRBD2. The CDR3 runs 15 residues. V gave up 1 base and J gave up 5 bases; unmatched junction bases: 8. The germline V gene encodes CDR1 MNHEY and CDR2 SMNVEV (reference sequence).